The 30 T cell receptor beta chains presented below share a single source sample, sequenced in a study of blood T cells in healthy people across ages. A second PCR, run for roughly 7 to 12 cycles, used a sample-barcoded 5' primer plus a J-beta primer mix. MiXCR, run by TCRdb on the 5' RACE reads, gives a single entry per CDR3 protein. The table has about 570,000 distinct CDR3 sequences, approximately 25% seen once; the top ten hold about 18%. The sequencing sample was made of blood. Receptor source: a woman in her seventies in good health.

This clonotype has a handful of counts. The junction differs from germline at one of its ends, possibly a read error. This rearrangement joins TRBV12-3 or TRBV12-4 to TRBJ2-2; possibly TRBD2 for D (6 bases). The CDR3 is 14 amino acids. CDR3 sequence reads: CASRIPGLSGELLF. CDR3 coding DNA: TGTGCCAGCAGAATTCCGGGACTCTCCGGGGAGCTGCTTTTT.

In this sample, this clonotype turned up a few times. The chain carries TRBV6-2 or TRBV6-3 and TRBJ2-7, with a weak D call TRBD1 (6 bases). Deletions cut 6 bases from V and 6 bases from J, with 12 bases between. Per germline, CDR1 MNHEY and CDR2 SVGEGT. The CDR3 covers 12 residues. CDR3 coding DNA: TGTGCCAGCAGAGACAGGCGCACCGAGCAGTACTTC. Amino acids: CASRDRRTEQYF.

This clonotype was recorded many times. V and J are TRBV7-9 and TRBJ1-2, with no clear D. The ends were cut back, 5 bases at V and 3 bases at J, with 10 bases in the middle. The CDR3 loop spans 13 amino acids. The germline V gene has CDR1 SEHNR and CDR2 FQNEAQ (reference sequence). The CDR3 reads CASSPQRDYGYTF. The CDR3 DNA sequence: TGTGCCAGCAGCCCCCAACGGGACTATGGCTACACCTTC.

This sequence joins TRBV6-2 or TRBV6-3 and TRBJ1-1, with 8 bases fitting TRBD1. After removal of 7 bases from V and 2 bases from J, the junction contained 9 bases not matched to a gene. Germline values: CDR1 MNHEY, CDR2 SVGEGT. The CDR3 runs to 15 residues. DNA for the CDR3: TGTGCCAGCACCCTACAGGGGGGCTTAAACACTGAAGCTTTCTTT. Residues: CASTLQGGLNTEAFF.

This clonotype was seen once. One end of the junction does not line up with germline, which may come from a read error. The V gene is TRBV6-2 or TRBV6-3, the J gene TRBJ1-3; D possibly corresponds to TRBD1 (5 bases). The CDR3 has 14 residues. The germline CDR1 and CDR2 sequences are MNHEY and SVGEGT. Here the CDR3 DNA reads TGTGCCAGCAGTTATGGGGACTCCAGAAATACCATATATTTT. Protein: CASSYGDSRNTIYF.

The CDR3: CASSRLADSEETQYF. The CDR3, as DNA: TGCGCCAGCAGCCGGCTTGCGGACAGCGAAGAGACCCAGTACTTC. The chain has TRBV4-3 and TRBJ2-5, with D maybe TRBD1 (6 bases). V was shortened by 4 bases and J by 3 bases, with 15 bases between the two germline ends. The CDR3 has 15 residues. From germline, CDR1 is LGHNA and CDR2 YSLEER.

The table lists this clonotype with a few counts. This rearrangement joins TRBV7-2 to TRBJ2-5; 15 bases map to TRBD2. J gave up 4 bases and V 5 bases, and 5 bases lay outside the gene matches. This CDR3 comprises 16 residues. Germline V gene lookup returns CDR1 SGHTA and CDR2 FQGNSA. CDR3 sequence reads: CASSPRTSGGGETQYF. CDR3 bases: TGTGCCAGCAGCCCCCGGACTAGCGGGGGGGGAGAGACCCAGTACTTC.

In this sample, this clonotype turned up a few times. This chain links TRBV2 with TRBJ2-4; 8 nucleotides align to TRBD1. CDR1 SNHLY and CDR2 FYNNEI come from the germline V gene. J gave up 3 bases and V 5 bases, and 3 bases lay outside the gene matches. This CDR3 spans 14 amino acids. CDR3 DNA sequence: TGTGCCAGCAGTACACAGGGGGACAAAAACATTCAGTACTTC. It specifies CASSTQGDKNIQYF.

A few counts support this clonotype. V and J are TRBV5-4 and TRBJ1-5; 9 nucleotides agree with TRBD1. This CDR3 spans 15 amino acids. Trimming removed 4 bases from V and 4 bases from J; junction bases left unmatched: 6. The germline CDR1 and CDR2 sequences are SGHNT and YYREEE (reference sequence). The CDR3 reads CASSMDRGGNQPQHF. The CDR3 nucleotides are TGTGCCAGCAGCATGGACAGGGGCGGGAATCAGCCCCAGCATTTT.

J is TRBJ2-3 and V is TRBV7-2; D ambiguous. V was trimmed by 1 base and J by 4 bases, leaving 9 bases between them. The CDR3 length is 14 residues. Germline V gene lookup returns CDR1 SGHTA and CDR2 FQGNSA. The CDR3 region is CASSLEFQSDTQYF. Written as DNA, the CDR3 is TGTGCCAGCAGCTTAGAGTTCCAGTCAGATACGCAGTATTTT.

This chain uses TRBV7-2 with TRBJ2-1; 8 nucleotides agree with TRBD1. The V gene's germline CDR1 is SGHTA and CDR2 FQGNSA. Trimming cost V 4 bases and J 5 bases; bases outside gene matches: 7. The CDR3 length is 15 residues. For the CDR3, the DNA is TGTGCCAGCAGCTCCCGGACAGGGAGCAACAATGAGCAGTTCTTC. It specifies CASSSRTGSNNEQFF.

The chain has TRBV9 and TRBJ2-3; no firm D call. CDR1 and CDR2 (germline): SGDLS, YYNGEE. The V end lost 3 bases, the J end lost 4 bases, and 15 bases lay between the germline ends. The CDR3 is made up of 15 amino acids. The CDR3 DNA is TGTGCCAGCAGCGCCCTCCCCGGCCGTTCAGATACGCAGTATTTT. Translation: CASSALPGRSDTQYF.

The chain combines TRBV27 with TRBJ2-5; 12 bases agree with TRBD2. Germline V CDR1 and CDR2: MNHEY, SMNVEV (reference sequence). V dropped 4 bases and J dropped 5; count of bases not matched to a gene: 14. The CDR3 totals 18 residues. The CDR3 DNA is TGTGCCAGCAGTTCCCGACTAGCGGGAGTTGATCGTTCGGAGACCCAGTACTTC. Protein sequence: CASSSRLAGVDRSETQYF.

This clonotype was observed a handful of times. This rearrangement joins TRBV7-2 to TRBJ2-4; 7 nucleotides align to TRBD2. Germline assignment: CDR1 SGHTA and CDR2 FQGNSA. V was pared by 1 base and J by 6 bases, with 3 bases of the junction left unmatched. The CDR3 is 14 amino acids. This CDR3 is CASSLGGGPNIQYF. The CDR3 DNA reads TGTGCCAGCAGCTTAGGGGGGGGACCAAACATTCAGTACTTC.

CDR3 coding DNA: TGTGCCAGCAGCTTAGCTTTACTAGCGGGGTCAGAGACCCAGTACTTC. It is translated as CASSLALLAGSETQYF. This chain links TRBV7-6 with TRBJ2-5; 10 bases agree with TRBD2. Trimming cost V 0 bases and J 4 bases; bases outside gene matches: 5. CDR1 is SGHVS, CDR2 FNYEAQ, per germline. This CDR3 region has 16 residues.

This chain uses TRBV7-9 with TRBJ2-2, with D possibly TRBD1 on 5 matching bases. V was pared by 8 bases and J by 0 bases, with 10 bases between. Germline CDR1 and CDR2: SEHNR and FQNEAQ (reference sequence). There are 14 residues in the CDR3. CDR3 DNA sequence: TGTGCCAGCCCTGGGGCCTCGAACACCGGGGAGCTGTTTTTT. Translated: CASPGASNTGELFF.

V usage is TRBV4-1 and J usage is TRBJ2-3; TRBD2 matches 13 bases. CDR3 length: 15 amino acids. Germline CDR1 and CDR2: MGHRA and YSYEKL. J was trimmed by 6 bases and V by 5 bases; bases with no gene match: 5. CDR3: CASSSGLAGVDTQYF. The CDR3 DNA sequence: TGCGCCAGCAGCTCAGGACTAGCGGGGGTTGATACGCAGTATTTT.

There are a few counts of this clonotype. The chain uses TRBV29-1 and TRBJ2-1, with 7 positions matching TRBD2. V lost 5 bases, J lost 10 bases, and 11 bases stayed unmatched. CDR1 is SQVTM and CDR2 is ANQGSEA in the germline V gene. This CDR3 contains 13 residues. In DNA form, the CDR3 reads TGCAGCGTTCGAGCGGGGCCCGCGAGGGAGCAGTTCTTC. It translates to CSVRAGPAREQFF.

J is TRBJ2-2 and V is TRBV11-2; D remains unclear. The germline CDR1 and CDR2 sequences are SGHAT and FQNNGV. There are 13 residues in the CDR3. Trimming took 5 bases from V and 5 from J, leaving 9 bases between them. Here the CDR3 reads CASSQLETGELFF. DNA of the CDR3: TGTGCCAGCAGCCAACTCGAAACCGGGGAGCTGTTTTTT.

This clonotype came up a few times. This rearrangement joins TRBV6-1 to TRBJ2-7; weak D call: TRBD2 (7 bases). Trimming cost V 0 bases and J 4 bases, with 10 bases left between them. CDR3 length: 14 amino acids. Germline lookup yields CDR1 MNHNS and CDR2 SASEGT. The CDR3 coding sequence is TGTGCCAGCAGTGAAGCGGGGGGGCCTTACGAGCAGTACTTC. This codes for CASSEAGGPYEQYF.

J is TRBJ2-3 and V is TRBV7-2, with a possible D match to TRBD2 (6 bases). The germline gives CDR1 SGHTA, CDR2 FQGNSA. The CDR3 covers 14 residues. The V end was cut by 1 base, the J end by 4 bases, with 9 bases between. In nucleotides, the CDR3 is TGTGCCAGCAGCTTAGAGCGGGTGTCAGATACGCAGTATTTT. This translates into CASSLERVSDTQYF.

This clonotype was counted between two and nine times. The CDR3 bases are TGTGCCAGCACCCTAAGCGGATACACTGAAGCTTTCTTT. This gives the protein CASTLSGYTEAFF. The rearrangement joins TRBV7-9 to TRBJ1-1, with unresolved D. Germline V gene lookup returns CDR1 SEHNR and CDR2 FQNEAQ (reference sequence). Trimming shortened V by 7 bases and J by 3 bases, and 12 bases separated the two germline ends. The length of the CDR3 is 13 residues.

This clonotype was seen a few times. An end of the junction does not agree with germline; a read error may underlie this. The rearrangement links TRBV7-2 to TRBJ2-5, with TRBD2 identical over 9 bases. The germline CDR1 and CDR2 sequences are SGHTA and FQGNSA. This CDR3 has 17 amino acids. In DNA form, the CDR3 reads TGTGCCAGCAGGTACGCGACCCTAGCGGGGCGGCTGGCTGAGCGGTTCTTC. As protein: CASRYATLAGRLAERFF. Drawing the rest from reference TRBV7-2 and TRBJ2-5, the complete variable domain is GAGVSQSPSNKVTEKGKDVELRCDPISGHTALYWYRQSLGQGLEFLIYFQGNSAPDKSGLPSDRFSAERTGGSVSTLTIQRTQQEDSAVYLCASRYATLAGRLAERFFGPGTRLLVL.

The rearrangement links TRBV5-1 to TRBJ2-5; perhaps TRBD1 as D (6 bases). The J call may be faulty, since TRBJ2-1 better matches the DNA end. The CDR3 runs to 15 residues. Germline V CDR1 and CDR2: SGHRS, YFSETQ. The CDR3 coding sequence is TGCGCCAGCAGCCCAGACAAGGGGGTCCCCAATGAGCAGTTCTTC. Residues: CASSPDKGVPNEQFF.

Worth noting for this clonotype: At one end the junction does not follow the germline gene, possibly because of a read error. The chain combines TRBV2 with TRBJ2-1; 7 nucleotides line up with TRBD2. The CDR3 loop spans 11 amino acids. Per the germline V gene, CDR1 is SNHLY and CDR2 is FYNNEI. In nucleotides, the CDR3 is TGTGCCAGCAGTGTCGACGGGGGGTCGATCTTC. It yields the protein CASSVDGGSIF.

This sequence joins TRBV10-3 and TRBJ1-2; 9 bases match TRBD1. The ends lost 0 bases at V and 2 bases at J; junction bases unmatched: 16. The germline gives CDR1 ENHRY, CDR2 SYGVKD. The CDR3 loop spans 20 amino acids. The CDR3 DNA sequence: TGTGCCATCAGTGAGTCGGGGCCCTCGGGACAGGGTCATTTCAACTATGGCTACACCTTC. Translating it yields CAISESGPSGQGHFNYGYTF.

The chain has TRBV7-2 and TRBJ2-2; TRBD2 aligns across 16 bases. CDR1 and CDR2 (germline): SGHTA, FQGNSA. CDR3 length: 18 residues. J gave up 0 bases and V 5 bases, and 3 bases lay outside the gene matches. The CDR3 region is CASSKGTSGGANTGELFF. In DNA, the CDR3 is TGTGCCAGCAGCAAAGGGACTAGCGGGGGGGCGAACACCGGGGAGCTGTTTTTT.

The table lists this clonotype with a few counts. V and J are TRBV5-1 and TRBJ2-5, with a weak D call TRBD1 (6 bases). The germline V gene encodes CDR1 SGHRS and CDR2 YFSETQ. Deletions cut 7 bases from V and 2 bases from J, with 18 bases between. This CDR3 has 15 amino acids. The chain's CDR3 is CASGGKQGLQETQYF. The CDR3 nucleotides read TGCGCCAGCGGCGGAAAACAGGGATTACAAGAGACCCAGTACTTC.

Many counts were recorded for this clonotype. The chain links TRBV29-1 to TRBJ2-3; no definite D call. The CDR3 is 14 residues long. Germline loops: CDR1 SQVTM, CDR2 ANQGSEA. V lost 6 bases, J lost 5 bases, and 18 bases lay in between. The CDR3 is CSVENAHSQDTQYF. CDR3 in DNA: TGCAGCGTGGAGAATGCGCACAGCCAAGATACGCAGTATTTT.

This clonotype was found a few times. This chain links TRBV7-2 with TRBJ2-6; 7 bases are a match to TRBD1. The CDR3 loop spans 19 amino acids. V was pared by 8 bases and J by 0 bases, with 16 bases of the junction left unmatched. Germline V gene lookup returns CDR1 SGHTA and CDR2 FQGNSA. In nucleotides, the CDR3 is TGTGCCAGCGGAAGAATGACCGGGACAGCCAACTCTGGGGCCAACGTCCTGACTTTC. Amino acids: CASGRMTGTANSGANVLTF.